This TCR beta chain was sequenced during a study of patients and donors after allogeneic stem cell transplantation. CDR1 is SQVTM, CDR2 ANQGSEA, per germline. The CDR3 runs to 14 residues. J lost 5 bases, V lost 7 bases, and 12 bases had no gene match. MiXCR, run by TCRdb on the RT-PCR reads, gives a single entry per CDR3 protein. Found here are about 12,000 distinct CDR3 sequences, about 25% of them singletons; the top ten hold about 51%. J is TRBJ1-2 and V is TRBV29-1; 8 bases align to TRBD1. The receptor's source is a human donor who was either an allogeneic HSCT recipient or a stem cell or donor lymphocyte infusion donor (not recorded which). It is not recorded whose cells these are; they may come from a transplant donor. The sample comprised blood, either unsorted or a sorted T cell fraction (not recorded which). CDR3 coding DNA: TGCAGCGCAAGACAGGGGCCCATGCCTTATGGCTACACCTTC. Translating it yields CSARQGPMPYGYTF.